The source of this T cell receptor (beta chain) is a study of response to subunit inactivated influenza vaccine. CDR3 length: 16 residues. V was shortened by 2 bases and J by 4 bases, with 21 bases between the two germline ends. The V gene's germline CDR1 is DFQATT and CDR2 SNEGSKA (reference sequence). The sample holds many counts of this clonotype. Its antigen is still unknown. Whole-study results and caveats: There was a suggestion from the authors that each seasonal influenza vaccination recruits few new T cells.

TCRdb ran MiXCR on the RT-PCR reads and lists one entry per CDR3 protein. This sample yields roughly 500,000 distinct CDR3 sequences, of which less than 30% are seen a single time; under 2.5% belongs to the top ten. The origin of this receptor is a man aged 45-65 years who received an inactivated influenza vaccine. This chain connects TRBV20-1 to TRBJ2-7, with D perhaps TRBD1 or TRBD2 (6 bases each). The sample consisted of CD4+ T cells sorted from PBMCs, taken around 5 days after vaccination. CDR3 protein: CSARPTLGRGPYEQYF. In DNA, the CDR3 is TGCAGTGCTAGACCTACCCTCGGACGGGGGCCATACGAGCAGTACTTC.